This T cell receptor (beta chain) was sequenced during a study of control samples from healthy donors and cancer patients. TCRdb's copy holds only in-frame clones and misses some; the assay was immunoSEQ multiplex PCR. The table includes roughly 120,000 clones, roughly 88% detected once. This clone appeared a single time. Trimming took off 4 bases at V and 4 bases at J, with 16 bases between the two ends. The CDR3 is 15 residues long. Germline V CDR1 and CDR2: SGHNT, YYREEE (reference sequence). The sample was blood. This clonotype was sampled from a middle-aged man in good health. The chain employs TRBV5-4 and TRBJ2-3, with D perhaps TRBD1 (5 bases). The CDR3 nucleotides read TGTGCCAGCAGCCCACCGCCAGGGAATTCAGATACGCAGTATTTT. This translates into CASSPPPGNSDTQYF.